A selection of T cell receptor beta chains follows, all from one sample in a study of blood T cell repertoires in COVID-19. TCRdb keeps only in-frame clones here, not all; method: immunoSEQ multiplex PCR. Among 190,000 or so clones listed, more than 70% were seen once. Source material: peripheral blood. The receptors shown here come from a man between 35 and 55 years old with active or convalescent COVID-19. Both conserved end residues are part of each CDR3. D genes are given only for firm matches. Only some rows state a clone size, as once, few, many or a class for expanded clones.

j_call,clone_size,v_call,d_call,cdr3_aa,cdr3_nt
TRBJ2-1,-,TRBV9,-,CASSVDRVNEQFF,TGTGCCAGCAGCGTAGATCGGGTCAATGAGCAGTTCTTC
TRBJ1-3,-,TRBV7-3,TRBD1,CASSLSGGGGNTIYF,TGTGCCAGCAGCTTATCAGGGGGCGGCGGAAACACCATATATTTT
TRBJ2-2,-,TRBV4-3,TRBD1,CASSPRPYRGRGAGELFF,TGCGCCAGCAGCCCGAGACCCTACAGGGGGCGCGGGGCCGGGGAGCTGTTTTTT
TRBJ1-2,-,TRBV29-1,-,CSVETAGYGYTF,TGCAGCGTTGAGACAGCCGGATATGGCTACACCTTC
TRBJ2-1,few,TRBV9,-,CASSVGAGGYNEQFF,TGTGCCAGCAGCGTAGGTGCCGGAGGTTACAATGAGCAGTTCTTC
TRBJ2-5,once,TRBV20-1,TRBD1,CSASQGAFQETQYF,TGCAGTGCTAGTCAGGGGGCATTTCAGGAGACCCAGTACTTC
TRBJ2-7,-,TRBV4-1,TRBD1,CASSQADREWREQYF,TGCGCCAGCAGCCAAGCGGACAGGGAGTGGCGCGAGCAGTACTTC
TRBJ1-6,few,TRBV5-4,-,CASSSEDASSYNSPLHF,TGTGCCAGCAGCTCGGAGGACGCGAGCTCCTATAATTCACCCCTCCACTTT
TRBJ1-2,-,TRBV4-1,-,CASSQERTREHYGYTF,TGCGCCAGCAGCCAAGAGAGGACTAGGGAGCACTATGGCTACACCTTC
TRBJ1-2,-,TRBV4-1,-,CASSQAPTGGYTF,TGCGCCAGCAGCCAAGCTCCCACGGGGGGCTACACCTTC
TRBJ1-1,-,TRBV7-2,-,CASSLGRNTEAFF,TGTGCCAGCAGCTTAGGGAGAAACACTGAAGCTTTCTTT
TRBJ2-7,once,TRBV2,TRBD1,CASSVRDRYEQYF,TGTGCCAGCAGCGTCCGGGACAGGTACGAGCAGTACTTC
TRBJ1-6,-,TRBV5-1,-,CASSPGGLGGNSPLHF,TGCGCCAGCAGCCCCGGTGGTCTAGGGGGTAATTCACCCCTCCACTTT
TRBJ2-1,-,TRBV20-1,-,CSATRVDEQFF,TGCAGTGCCACCCGGGTGGATGAGCAGTTCTTC
TRBJ1-5,-,TRBV6-5,-,CASPPQAPHQPQHF,TGTGCCAGCCCACCTCAGGCACCCCATCAGCCCCAGCATTTT
TRBJ1-1,-,TRBV4-2,TRBD1,CASSHRKTGGNTEAFF,TGTGCCAGCAGCCACCGAAAGACAGGGGGGAACACTGAAGCTTTCTTT
TRBJ1-4,-,TRBV11-2,-,CASSLGRTNNEKLFF,TGTGCCAGCAGCTTGGGAAGGACAAACAATGAAAAACTGTTTTTT
TRBJ2-3,-,TRBV5-1,TRBD1,CASSLGDRDTDTQYF,TGCGCCAGCAGCTTGGGGGACAGGGACACAGATACGCAGTATTTT
TRBJ2-3,-,TRBV5-6,-,CASSLVSDTQYF,TGTGCCAGCAGCTTGGTATCAGATACGCAGTATTTT
TRBJ2-1,-,TRBV4-3,TRBD2,CASSQDGTTSERSNEQFF,TGCGCCAGCAGCCAAGATGGGACTACCAGTGAGCGTTCCAATGAGCAGTTCTTC
TRBJ1-5,-,TRBV10-3,-,CATKFGNQPQHF,TGTGCCACCAAATTCGGGAATCAGCCCCAGCATTTT
TRBJ2-3,-,TRBV19,-,CASSIGLNTQYF,TGTGCCAGTAGTATAGGACTTAATACGCAGTATTTT
TRBJ2-1,-,TRBV6-2/TRBV6-3,-,CASSYSLGPRPQFF,TGTGCCAGCAGTTACTCACTTGGCCCCAGGCCACAGTTCTTC
TRBJ1-2,-,TRBV18,-,CASSPPSGANYGYTF,TGTGCCAGCTCACCACCGTCAGGGGCCAACTATGGCTACACCTTC
TRBJ2-2,-,TRBV7-7,TRBD1,CASSLEGDRGGTGELFF,TGTGCTAGCAGCTTAGAAGGGGACAGGGGTGGCACCGGGGAGCTGTTTTTT
TRBJ1-5,-,TRBV3-1/TRBV3-2,-,CASSRAYSNQPQHF,TGTGCCAGCAGCCGGGCCTATAGCAATCAGCCCCAGCATTTT
TRBJ1-1,-,TRBV7-8,-,CASSHGGLKNTEAFF,TGTGCCAGCAGCCACGGGGGGTTAAAGAACACTGAAGCTTTCTTT
TRBJ2-5,-,TRBV3-1/TRBV3-2,TRBD1,CASSPWGQGRGETQYF,TGTGCCAGCAGCCCCTGGGGACAGGGAAGGGGAGAGACCCAGTACTTC
TRBJ1-5,-,TRBV7-6,-,CASSLDANSNQPQHF,TGTGCCAGCAGCTTAGACGCTAATAGCAATCAGCCCCAGCATTTT
TRBJ2-3,-,TRBV19,TRBD1,CASSILGQGAYTQYF,TGTGCCAGTAGTATTTTAGGACAGGGGGCTTATACGCAGTATTTT
TRBJ1-1,-,TRBV28,TRBD1,CASCPGQNAEAFF,TGTGCCAGCTGCCCGGGACAGAACGCTGAAGCTTTCTTT
TRBJ2-5,-,TRBV19,-,CASSIIGPQGFRETQYF,TGTGCCAGTAGTATAATCGGGCCGCAGGGGTTTCGGGAGACCCAGTACTTC
TRBJ1-2,-,TRBV28,-,CASGTAYGYTF,TGTGCCAGCGGTACAGCCTATGGCTACACCTTC
TRBJ2-5,-,TRBV28,-,CASSQTIGETQYF,TGTGCCAGCAGTCAGACAATAGGAGAGACCCAGTACTTC
TRBJ1-5,-,TRBV6-5,-,CASSQGRNQPQHF,TGTGCCAGCAGCCAGGGCAGAAATCAGCCCCAGCATTTT
TRBJ1-4,-,TRBV18,-,CASSPQFQTSEKLFF,TGTGCCAGCTCACCGCAGTTTCAGACTTCTGAAAAACTGTTTTTT
TRBJ1-6,-,TRBV6-5,-,CASSRTENNSPLHF,TGTGCCAGCAGTCGGACAGAGAATAATTCACCCCTCCACTTT
TRBJ1-1,-,TRBV6-5,TRBD1,CASTGTVNTEAFF,TGTGCCAGCACCGGGACAGTGAACACTGAAGCTTTCTTT
TRBJ2-7,-,TRBV5-6,-,CASSLGGGAAYSGEQYF,TGTGCCAGCAGCTTGGGAGGAGGGGCGGCCTACTCGGGAGAGCAGTACTTC
TRBJ1-1,-,TRBV5-6,TRBD1,CASSLETGGLITEAFF,TGTGCCAGCAGCTTGGAAACAGGGGGTTTGATCACTGAAGCTTTCTTT
TRBJ2-7,-,TRBV7-9,-,CASNSGPAGAGYEQYF,TGTGCCAGCAACTCGGGGCCGGCAGGGGCAGGGTACGAGCAGTACTTC
TRBJ2-1,-,TRBV29-1,TRBD2,CSVELAGYNEQFF,TGCAGCGTTGAACTAGCGGGGTACAATGAGCAGTTCTTC
TRBJ1-1,-,TRBV9,-,CASSYFGTLGRSTEAFF,TGTGCCAGCAGCTACTTCGGCACTCTCGGTCGGAGCACTGAAGCTTTCTTT
TRBJ2-3,-,TRBV9,TRBD2,CASSVGGGGTDTQYF,TGTGCCAGCAGCGTAGGGGGGGGAGGCACAGATACGCAGTATTTT